The 29 T cell receptor beta chains given below trace back to one sample, sequenced in a study of OX40 agonist ivuxolimab in advanced cancers. The method behind the library was the immunoSEQ multiplex PCR assay. TCRdb took over this immuneACCESS table, retaining in-frame rearrangements with V and J assigned. Such tables are incomplete; in checked studies, under half of the missing clones stem from an unresolved V gene, and the remainder is unexplained. This sample is represented by fewer than 15,000 clones; roughly 90% of them were singletons. Under 80% of the sample goes to the ten largest clones. Here the sequenced sample was CD4+ or CD8+ T cells sorted from blood, taken in a trial of the OX40 agonist ivuxolimab. These receptors all come from an adult with an advanced solid tumor such as melanoma, head and neck, liver or kidney cancer.

The rearrangement joins TRBV27 to TRBJ2-2; perhaps TRBD1 as D (8 bases). Germline V gene data show CDR1 as MNHEY and CDR2 as SMNVEV (reference sequence). V lost 2 bases to trimming and J lost 5 bases, with 12 bases between them. The CDR3 consists of 15 residues. The CDR3 here is CASSLGQGGTGELFF. The CDR3 DNA follows: TGTGCCAGCAGTTTAGGACAGGGAGGGACCGGGGAGCTGTTTTTT.

This sequence joins TRBV7-8 and TRBJ2-1; 11 nucleotides agree with TRBD1. Trimming removed 5 bases from V and 6 bases from J; junction bases left unmatched: 3. The CDR3 runs to 14 residues. The germline V gene has CDR1 SGHVS and CDR2 FQNEAQ. The CDR3 loop is CASSSGTGGNEQFF. CDR3 bases: TGTGCCAGCAGCAGCGGGACAGGGGGCAATGAGCAGTTCTTC.

This rearrangement joins TRBV2 to TRBJ2-3; D is unresolved. The germline V gene has CDR1 SNHLY and CDR2 FYNNEI. V was cut by 7 bases and J by 5 bases, with 13 bases left in between. The CDR3 loop spans 13 amino acids. CDR3 nucleotide sequence: TGTGCCAGCATTTGGAGAGGTGAAGATACGCAGTATTTT. It specifies CASIWRGEDTQYF.

The CDR3 DNA is TGTGCCAGCAGCCAGCCACTGACTAGCGGGAGTGGAGATACGCAGTATTTT. Amino acids: CASSQPLTSGSGDTQYF. This rearrangement joins TRBV4-2 to TRBJ2-3, with TRBD2 matching 12 bases. Germline-derived CDR1 and CDR2 are LGHNA and YNFKEQ. V lost 3 bases, J lost 5 bases, and 9 bases stayed unmatched. CDR3 length: 17 amino acids.

The rearrangement joins TRBV7-3 to TRBJ1-1; D may be TRBD1 (6 bases). Trimming took 3 bases from V and 5 from J, leaving 10 bases between them. This CDR3 comprises 13 residues. Germline V lookup: CDR1 SGHTA, CDR2 FQGTGA. The CDR3 nucleotides are TGTGCCAGCAGCTTCGGGGGGGCGACTGAAGCTTTCTTT. This sequence encodes CASSFGGATEAFF.

This clone has just one count. In DNA form, the CDR3 reads TGCGCCAGCAGTCAATCGAGGGGAGCAAACATTCAGTACTTC. This encodes CASSQSRGANIQYF. The rearrangement links TRBV23-1 to TRBJ2-4; TRBD1 or TRBD2 may be the D gene (5 bases each). TRBV23-1 is an open reading frame, and its role is uncertain. The CDR3 sequence is 14 residues long. V lost 0 bases, J lost 6 bases, and 9 bases lay in between.

The chain recombines TRBV6-1 with TRBJ1-2; D is possibly TRBD1 (6 bases). The V end lost 1 base, the J end lost 4 bases, and 16 bases lay between the germline ends. CDR1 is MNHNS and CDR2 is SASEGT in the germline V gene. This CDR3 has 16 residues. CDR3 nucleotides: TGTGCCAGCAGTGAAGGAAACGACAGGTACGGCTATGGCTACACCTTC. Its translation: CASSEGNDRYGYGYTF.

This clone occurred once. The chain links TRBV9 to TRBJ2-1, with TRBD1 identical over 7 bases. Unmatched junction bases numbered 13, after V lost 2 bases and J lost 8 bases. The CDR3 totals 16 residues. Germline-derived CDR1 and CDR2 are SGDLS and YYNGEE. CDR3 in amino acids: CASSVDRVTKSDEQFF. The CDR3 coding sequence is TGTGCCAGCAGCGTCGACAGGGTTACCAAATCCGATGAGCAGTTCTTC.

The V call is TRBV4-1, the J call TRBJ2-7, with 7 bases identical to TRBD1. With V trimmed by 0 bases and J by 5 bases, 7 bases remained unmatched. The CDR3 is made up of 15 amino acids. Per germline, CDR1 MGHRA and CDR2 YSYEKL. For the CDR3, the DNA is TGCGCCAGCAGCCAAGATAAGGGGGCTGGGAACGAGCAGTACTTC. Its protein is CASSQDKGAGNEQYF.

This rearrangement joins TRBV7-9 to TRBJ2-2; D is possibly TRBD2 (5 bases). CDR1 and CDR2 (germline): SEHNR, FQNEAQ (reference sequence). Trimming stripped 3 bases from V and 5 bases from J, with 7 bases between. This CDR3 has 13 residues. The CDR3 reads CASSFSGTGELFF. DNA of the CDR3: TGTGCCAGCAGCTTCAGCGGAACCGGGGAGCTGTTTTTT.

The chain carries TRBV9 and TRBJ2-1; 10 bases match TRBD2. The germline V gene encodes CDR1 SGDLS and CDR2 YYNGEE. The CDR3 length is 16 residues. The J segment lost 6 bases and the V segment lost 3 bases, leaving 9 bases of the junction unmatched. This CDR3 is CASSGLGASGSNEQFF. CDR3 DNA sequence: TGTGCCAGCAGCGGCCTAGGGGCTAGCGGGAGCAATGAGCAGTTCTTC.

This clone appeared a few times. CDR3 bases: TGTGCCAGCAGCCCATGGACAGGGGCCTACGAGCAGTACTTC. Protein product: CASSPWTGAYEQYF. The chain couples TRBV7-4 to TRBJ2-7; 9 bases agree with TRBD1. The CDR3 loop spans 14 amino acids. Trimming at V came to 5 bases and at J to 2 bases, leaving 4 bases not matched to a gene. The germline V gene encodes CDR1 SGHVT and CDR2 SQSDAQ. Drawing the rest from reference TRBV7-4 and TRBJ2-7, the complete variable domain is GAGVSQSPRYKVAKRGRDVALRCDSISGHVTLYWYRQTLGQGSEVLTYSQSDAQRDKSGRPSGRFSAERPERSVSTLKIQRTEQGDSAVYLCASSPWTGAYEQYFGPGTRLTVT.

The sample holds a few counts of this clone. V is TRBV7-9 and J is TRBJ1-5; 8 nucleotides align to TRBD1. The V gene's germline CDR1 is SEHNR and CDR2 FQNEAQ (reference sequence). The length of the CDR3 is 16 residues. V trimming: 1 base; J trimming: 5 bases; junction bases outside the gene matches: 7. The CDR3 loop is CASSLVRQGMDQPQHF. The CDR3 coding sequence is TGTGCCAGCAGCTTAGTCCGACAGGGGATGGATCAGCCCCAGCATTTT.

The V and J genes are TRBV2 and TRBJ2-1, with D possibly called TRBD1 or TRBD2 (5 bases each). This CDR3 region has 14 residues. Germline V gene sequence: CDR1 SNHLY, CDR2 FYNNEI. V lost 4 bases, J lost 0 bases, and 7 bases lay in between. The CDR3 protein is CASSVGPSYNEQFF. The CDR3 DNA follows: TGTGCCAGCAGTGTGGGACCCTCCTACAATGAGCAGTTCTTC.

This chain joins TRBV25-1 and TRBJ2-1; 11 bases are shared with TRBD1. The V segment lost 6 bases and the J segment 10 bases; nucleotides outside the gene matches: 5. This CDR3 comprises 13 residues. From germline, CDR1 is MGHDK and CDR2 SYGVNS. DNA of the CDR3: TGTGCCAGCAGCGGACAGGGGGCTTGGGAGCAGTTCTTC. This encodes CASSGQGAWEQFF.

This clone has more than one count but fewer than ten. The chain links TRBV10-1 to TRBJ2-7; no clear D gene. Germline V lookup: CDR1 WNHNN, CDR2 SYGVQD (reference sequence). Trimming pared 2 bases from V and 3 bases from J, leaving 8 bases between. The CDR3 is made up of 13 amino acids. The CDR3 loop reads CASSEGRFYEQYF. The CDR3 DNA reads TGCGCCAGCAGTGAGGGACGCTTCTACGAGCAGTACTTC.

Only one count was recorded for this clone. DNA for the CDR3: TGTGCCAGCAGTACTTCAACAGGACAGGGGACAGATACGCAGTATTTT. Encoded protein: CASSTSTGQGTDTQYF. This rearrangement joins TRBV27 to TRBJ2-3, with 9 nucleotides matching TRBD1. This CDR3 spans 16 amino acids. The J segment lost 3 bases and the V segment lost 5 bases, leaving 9 bases of the junction unmatched. Germline lookup yields CDR1 MNHEY and CDR2 SMNVEV (reference sequence).

The sample holds one count of this clone. The chain is built from TRBV19 and TRBJ1-5; D is unclear. Germline CDR1 and CDR2: LNHDA and SQIVND (reference sequence). The V end lost 4 bases, the J end lost 6 bases, and 7 bases lay between the germline ends. The CDR3 is made up of 12 amino acids. The CDR3 bases are TGTGCCAGTAGTAGCGGGATTCAGCCCCAGCATTTT. Its translation is CASSSGIQPQHF.

This chain joins TRBV13 and TRBJ1-5, with 11 nucleotides matching TRBD1. With 0 bases clipped from V and 0 bases from J, the junction kept 7 bases outside the gene matches. The CDR3 extends over 19 amino acids. Per the germline V gene, CDR1 is PRHDT and CDR2 is FYEKMQ (reference sequence). DNA for the CDR3: TGTGCCAGCAGCTTAGGGGCCGGGACAGGGGGATATAGCAATCAGCCCCAGCATTTT. As protein: CASSLGAGTGGYSNQPQHF.

The rearrangement uses TRBV9 and TRBJ1-3; D perhaps matches TRBD1 (6 bases). This CDR3 region has 16 residues. V was shortened by 0 bases and J by 2 bases, with 12 bases between the two germline ends. Germline V lookup: CDR1 SGDLS, CDR2 YYNGEE. This CDR3 reads CASSVVGGGTGNTIYF. In DNA, the CDR3 is TGTGCCAGCAGCGTAGTTGGAGGGGGGACTGGAAACACCATATATTTT.

The chain links TRBV9 to TRBJ1-4; a weak D match, TRBD1 (6 bases). Germline V gives CDR1 SGDLS, CDR2 YYNGEE. The CDR3 has 15 residues. Trimming shortened V by 6 bases and J by 0 bases, and 12 bases separated the two germline ends. The CDR3 loop reads CASTRGGTTNEKLFF. The CDR3 DNA reads TGTGCCAGCACTAGAGGGGGTACAACTAATGAAAAACTGTTTTTT. The full variable domain, in which reference TRBV9 and TRBJ1-4 provide the parts outside the CDR3, is DSGVTQTPKHLITATGQRVTLRCSPRSGDLSVYWYQQSLDQGLQFLIQYYNGEERAKGNILERFSAQQFPDLHSELNLSSLELGDSALYFCASTRGGTTNEKLFFGSGTQLSVL.

The chain has TRBV18 and TRBJ1-3; possible D gene TRBD1, 5 bases. The germline V and J ends were trimmed by 3 bases and 4 bases, with 10 bases remaining between them. CDR1 is KGHSH, CDR2 LQKENI, per germline. There are 14 residues in the CDR3. The CDR3 region has the DNA TGTGCCAGCTCACCCAGGGAAGCCGGAAACACCATATATTTT. Its translation: CASSPREAGNTIYF.

The chain employs TRBV6-1 and TRBJ1-5, with D unclear. CDR3 length: 16 residues. V lost 0 bases to trimming and J lost 2 bases, with 11 bases between them. CDR1 and CDR2 from the germline V gene are MNHNS and SASEGT. Here the CDR3 reads CASSEALVSGNQPQHF. CDR3 coding DNA: TGTGCCAGCAGTGAAGCGCTGGTTTCAGGCAATCAGCCCCAGCATTTT.

The rearrangement uses TRBV6-5 and TRBJ2-7; D gene uncertain. The V and J ends lost 5 bases and 7 bases respectively, with 9 bases between them. The CDR3 consists of 11 residues. Germline-derived CDR1 and CDR2 are MNHEY and SVGAGI. The CDR3 reads CASSKGKEQYF. The CDR3 DNA reads TGTGCCAGCAGTAAGGGTAAGGAGCAGTACTTC.

V and J are TRBV6-6 and TRBJ1-5; D is undetermined. This CDR3 has 16 amino acids. V dropped 0 bases and J dropped 0 bases, with 9 bases sitting between them. CDR1 MNHNY and CDR2 SVGAGI come from the germline V gene (reference sequence). CDR3 sequence: CASSYSPQDSNQPQHF. The CDR3 coding sequence is TGTGCCAGCAGTTACTCGCCCCAAGATAGCAATCAGCCCCAGCATTTT.

This clone is a singleton in its sample. The gene calls are TRBV11-2 and TRBJ2-5, with D perhaps TRBD1 (6 bases). The CDR3 loop spans 15 amino acids. Germline assignment: CDR1 SGHAT and CDR2 FQNNGV. V lost 5 bases, J lost 3 bases, and 16 bases lay in between. The CDR3 loop is CASSERGRDKETQYF. CDR3 DNA: TGTGCCAGCAGCGAACGGGGCAGGGACAAAGAGACCCAGTACTTC.

The chain couples TRBV21-1 to TRBJ2-7; whether TRBD1, the table's D call, matches the DNA was not checked. TRBV21-1 is designated a pseudogene. This CDR3 has 14 residues. CDR3: CASSPSTDSYEQYF. For the CDR3, the DNA is TGTGCCAGCAGCCCCTCGACAGACTCCTACGAGCAGTACTTC.

CDR3 protein: CASSRPPGDTEAFF. CDR3 in DNA: TGTGCCAGCAGCCGACCCCCAGGGGACACTGAAGCTTTCTTT. The chain has TRBV5-6 and TRBJ1-1; tentative D call: TRBD1 (6 bases). Germline V gene sequence: CDR1 SGHDT, CDR2 YYEEEE. The V end was cut by 4 bases, the J end by 3 bases, with 13 bases between. The CDR3 is made up of 14 amino acids.

This chain's CDR3 is CASSPGTGGSQPQHF. CDR3 DNA: TGTGCCAGCAGCCCAGGGACAGGGGGCAGTCAGCCCCAGCATTTT. V is TRBV9 and J is TRBJ1-5; TRBD1 aligns across 12 bases. This CDR3 has 15 amino acids. Per germline, CDR1 SGDLS and CDR2 YYNGEE. Trimming took 4 bases from V and 6 from J; bases not matched to a gene: 5.